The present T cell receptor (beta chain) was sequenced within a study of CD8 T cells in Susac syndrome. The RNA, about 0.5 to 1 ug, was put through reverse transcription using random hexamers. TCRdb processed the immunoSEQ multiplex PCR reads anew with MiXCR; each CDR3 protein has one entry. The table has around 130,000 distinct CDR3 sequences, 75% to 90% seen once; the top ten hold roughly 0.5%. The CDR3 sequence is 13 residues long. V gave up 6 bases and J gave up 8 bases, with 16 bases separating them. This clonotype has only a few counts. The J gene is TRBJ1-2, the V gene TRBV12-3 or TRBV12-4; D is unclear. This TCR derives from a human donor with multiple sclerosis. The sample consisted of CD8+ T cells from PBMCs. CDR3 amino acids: CASSPTNGLGYTF. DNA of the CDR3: TGTGCCAGCAGCCCCACCAACGGGCTCGGCTACACCTTC.